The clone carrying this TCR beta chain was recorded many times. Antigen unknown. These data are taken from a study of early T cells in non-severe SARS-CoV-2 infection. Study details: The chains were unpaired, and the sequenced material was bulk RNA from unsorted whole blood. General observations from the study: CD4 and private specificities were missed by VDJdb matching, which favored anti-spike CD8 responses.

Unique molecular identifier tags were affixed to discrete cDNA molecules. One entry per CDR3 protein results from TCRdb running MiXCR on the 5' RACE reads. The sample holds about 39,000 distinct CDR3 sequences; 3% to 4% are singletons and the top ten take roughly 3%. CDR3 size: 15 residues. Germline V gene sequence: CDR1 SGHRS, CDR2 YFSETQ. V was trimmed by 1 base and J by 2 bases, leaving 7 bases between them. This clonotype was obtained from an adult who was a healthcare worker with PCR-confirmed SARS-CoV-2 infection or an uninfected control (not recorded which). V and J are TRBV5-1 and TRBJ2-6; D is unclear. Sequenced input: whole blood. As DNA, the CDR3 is TGCGCCAGCAGCTTGTCAGGCACTGGGGCCAACGTCCTGACTTTC. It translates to CASSLSGTGANVLTF.